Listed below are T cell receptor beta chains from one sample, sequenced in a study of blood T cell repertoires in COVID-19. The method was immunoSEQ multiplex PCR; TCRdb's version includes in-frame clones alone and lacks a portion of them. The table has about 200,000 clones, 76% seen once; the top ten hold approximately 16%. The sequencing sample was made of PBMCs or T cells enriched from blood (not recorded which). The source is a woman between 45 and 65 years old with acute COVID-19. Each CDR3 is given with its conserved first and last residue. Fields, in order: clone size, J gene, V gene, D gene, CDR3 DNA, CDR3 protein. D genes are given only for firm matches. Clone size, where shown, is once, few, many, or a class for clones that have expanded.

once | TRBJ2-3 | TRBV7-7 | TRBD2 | TGTGCTAGCAGCTTAGCCCCGGGACTAGCAAGCCCAGATACGCAGTATTTT | CASSLAPGLASPDTQYF
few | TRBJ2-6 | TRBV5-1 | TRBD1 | TGCGCCAGCAGCCAACAGGGGTCAGGGGCCAACGTCCTGACTTTC | CASSQQGSGANVLTF
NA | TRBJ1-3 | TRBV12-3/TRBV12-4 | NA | TGTGCCAGCAGTGTGAGAGGAGAGTACACCATATATTTT | CASSVRGEYTIYF
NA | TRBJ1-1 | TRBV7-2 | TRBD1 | TGTGCCAGCAGCTTTCTACAGGGGGCGCACACTGAAGCTTTCTTT | CASSFLQGAHTEAFF
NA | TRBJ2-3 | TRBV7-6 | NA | TGTGCCAGCAGCTTAGGCGGGCGGAGCACAGATACGCAGTATTTT | CASSLGGRSTDTQYF
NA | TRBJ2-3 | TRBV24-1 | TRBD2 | TGTGCCACCAGTGATTTCCCAACTAGCGGCACAGATACGCAGTATTTT | CATSDFPTSGTDTQYF
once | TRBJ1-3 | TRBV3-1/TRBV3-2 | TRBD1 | TGTGCCAGCAGCCAAGGAATAGGGGGCGGCGGACGAAACACCATATATTTT | CASSQGIGGGGRNTIYF
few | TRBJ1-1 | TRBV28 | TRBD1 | TGTGCCAGCCTTCACAGGGACAGGGGGCTCTCCAGGGCTTTCTTT | CASLHRDRGLSRAFF
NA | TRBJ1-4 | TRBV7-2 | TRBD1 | TGTGCCAGCAGCCCACCGGACAGGGTCGGTGAAAAACTGTTTTTT | CASSPPDRVGEKLFF
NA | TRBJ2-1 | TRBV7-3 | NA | TGTGCCAGCAGCTTCGGACTCACAGGGACCAATGAGCAGTTCTTC | CASSFGLTGTNEQFF
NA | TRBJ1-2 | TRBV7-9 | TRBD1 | TGTGCCAGCAGCTCGCCGACAGGGGTAGGATACGGTGGCTACACCTTC | CASSSPTGVGYGGYTF
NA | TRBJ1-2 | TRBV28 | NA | TGTGCCAGCAGTTTATCCGCCGAGGGGGAATTTTATGGCTACACCTTC | CASSLSAEGEFYGYTF
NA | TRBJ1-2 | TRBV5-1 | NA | TGCGCCAGCAGCTTGACCCAGGGAAAGGACTATGGCTACACCTTC | CASSLTQGKDYGYTF
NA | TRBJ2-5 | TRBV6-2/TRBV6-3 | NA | TGTGCCAGCAGTTACTCGTACGAGCAAGAGACCCAGTACTTC | CASSYSYEQETQYF
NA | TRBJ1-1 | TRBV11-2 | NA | TGTGCCAGCAGCCGGGAGATGAACACTGAAGCTTTCTTT | CASSREMNTEAFF
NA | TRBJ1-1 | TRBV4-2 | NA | TGTGCCAGCAGCCAAGGGGGAGGGGTTTTTGAAGCTTTCTTT | CASSQGGGVFEAFF
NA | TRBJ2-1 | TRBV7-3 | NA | TGTGCCAGCAGCGCCGGTGTCAATGAGCAGTTCTTC | CASSAGVNEQFF
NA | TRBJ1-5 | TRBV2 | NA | TGTGCCAGCAGTGATCAAGCGGGTAATCAGCCCCAGCATTTT | CASSDQAGNQPQHF
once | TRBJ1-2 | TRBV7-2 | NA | TGTGCCAGCAGCCCGTTCGAAGTGAGGGTAGGAGATGGCTACACCTTC | CASSPFEVRVGDGYTF
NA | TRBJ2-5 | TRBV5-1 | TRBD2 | TGCGCCAGCAGCCAGGGACTAGCGGGGATTGGGACCCAGTACTTC | CASSQGLAGIGTQYF
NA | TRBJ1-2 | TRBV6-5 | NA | TGTGCCAGCAGTTCGCCCACAGGGAGGGAGGGCTACACCTTC | CASSSPTGREGYTF
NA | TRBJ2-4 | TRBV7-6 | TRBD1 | TGTGCCAGCAGCTTAGGGGGGACAGGGGGCGGCATTCAGTACTTC | CASSLGGTGGGIQYF